The clone carrying this TCR beta chain was observed a few times. The same CDR3 also results from other DNA sequences found in this sample. The data derive from a study of shared clonotypes between healthy human individuals. Data came from immunoSEQ multiplex PCR; TCRdb stores just in-frame clones and leaves some out. The data hold a few million clones, with 85% to 95% observed a single time. Selected positively for CCR7 and CD45RO-negative, naive CD8 cells excluded terminally differentiated effector memory CD45RA+ cells. This receptor was taken from a man aged 18 to 30 in good health. Some clones in this sample may be carry-over from other donors' samples. The source material was naive CD8+ T cells from PBMCs.

This CDR3 reads CAISESRGNTEAFF. The CDR3 DNA reads TGTGCCATCAGTGAGTCGAGGGGGAACACTGAAGCTTTCTTT. The chain carries TRBV10-3 and TRBJ1-1; D is possibly TRBD1 (5 bases). The V gene's germline CDR1 is ENHRY and CDR2 SYGVKD. The CDR3 sequence is 14 residues long. The V gene lost 0 bases and the J gene lost 1 base, with 6 bases spanning the gap.